A selection of T cell receptor beta chains follows, all from one sample in a study of blood T cell repertoires in COVID-19. Produced via immunoSEQ multiplex PCR; TCRdb's table is partial and in-frame only. The profile shows approximately 200,000 clones, approximately 87% of them singletons. The sequenced material came from peripheral blood. The receptors here all came from a man aged 55 to 69 who had recovered from COVID-19. CDR3s include the opening cysteine and the closing phenylalanine or tryptophan. Fields, in order: clone size, J gene, V gene, D gene, CDR3 protein, CDR3 DNA. The D gene is left open where the match is weak. Some rows have no size entry. The others give once, few or many, or a class for an expanded clone.

clone size: .
J gene: TRBJ1-5
V gene: TRBV6-5
D gene: TRBD1
CDR3 protein: CASRGGTGKPQHF
CDR3 DNA: TGTGCCAGCAGAGGCGGGACAGGGAAGCCCCAGCATTTT

clone size: .
J gene: TRBJ1-1
V gene: TRBV2
D gene: .
CDR3 protein: CASSEEVSVNTEAFF
CDR3 DNA: TGTGCCAGCAGTGAAGAAGTGTCGGTGAACACTGAAGCTTTCTTT

clone size: .
J gene: TRBJ1-4
V gene: TRBV6-5
D gene: .
CDR3 protein: CASSFNQGTEKLFF
CDR3 DNA: TGTGCCAGCAGCTTTAACCAGGGTACGGAAAAACTGTTTTTT

clone size: .
J gene: TRBJ1-4
V gene: TRBV15
D gene: .
CDR3 protein: CATSSDTSEKLFF
CDR3 DNA: TGTGCCACCAGCAGTGACACCTCTGAAAAACTGTTTTTT

clone size: .
J gene: TRBJ2-5
V gene: TRBV3-1/TRBV3-2
D gene: .
CDR3 protein: CASSQGGGTQTQYF
CDR3 DNA: TGTGCCAGCAGCCAAGGAGGTGGTACCCAGACCCAGTACTTC

clone size: few
J gene: TRBJ2-7
V gene: TRBV6-5
D gene: TRBD2
CDR3 protein: CASIFGTSGSYEQYF
CDR3 DNA: TGTGCCAGCATTTTCGGGACTAGCGGCTCCTACGAGCAGTACTTC

clone size: .
J gene: TRBJ1-2
V gene: TRBV7-8
D gene: .
CDR3 protein: CASSERTETYGYTF
CDR3 DNA: TGTGCCAGCAGCGAACGGACAGAAACCTATGGCTACACCTTC

clone size: few
J gene: TRBJ2-5
V gene: TRBV7-8
D gene: TRBD1
CDR3 protein: CASSYGQGKTQYF
CDR3 DNA: TGTGCCAGCAGCTACGGACAGGGAAAGACCCAGTACTTC

clone size: few
J gene: TRBJ1-6
V gene: TRBV30
D gene: .
CDR3 protein: CAWSVVRNNNSPLHF
CDR3 DNA: TGTGCCTGGAGTGTCGTAAGAAACAATAATTCACCCCTCCACTTT

clone size: .
J gene: TRBJ1-3
V gene: TRBV4-1
D gene: .
CDR3 protein: CASSQDSGSSSGNTIYF
CDR3 DNA: TGCGCCAGCAGCCAAGATTCCGGGTCCAGCTCTGGAAACACCATATATTTT

clone size: .
J gene: TRBJ2-5
V gene: TRBV19
D gene: .
CDR3 protein: CASSSRERPQGETQYF
CDR3 DNA: TGTGCCAGTAGTAGCCGGGAAAGACCTCAGGGGGAGACCCAGTACTTC

clone size: .
J gene: TRBJ2-7
V gene: TRBV5-1
D gene: .
CDR3 protein: CASSLVSVEYEQYF
CDR3 DNA: TGCGCCAGCAGCTTGGTCTCGGTAGAGTACGAGCAGTACTTC

clone size: .
J gene: TRBJ1-4
V gene: TRBV19
D gene: .
CDR3 protein: CASSSSTGATNEKLFF
CDR3 DNA: TGTGCCAGTAGTAGCTCGACAGGAGCAACTAATGAAAAACTGTTTTTT

clone size: .
J gene: TRBJ2-2
V gene: TRBV14
D gene: .
CDR3 protein: CASSQDPGTGELFF
CDR3 DNA: TGTGCCAGCAGCCAAGATCCGGGAACCGGGGAGCTGTTTTTT

clone size: few
J gene: TRBJ2-1
V gene: TRBV7-2
D gene: TRBD2
CDR3 protein: CASSNQGGGFNEQFF
CDR3 DNA: TGTGCCAGCTCCAACCAGGGCGGGGGTTTCAATGAGCAGTTCTTC

clone size: .
J gene: TRBJ2-1
V gene: TRBV6-1
D gene: .
CDR3 protein: CASSAPLSLPSRWGNEQFF
CDR3 DNA: TGTGCCAGCAGTGCTCCCTTAAGCCTACCTAGCCGATGGGGCAATGAGCAGTTCTTC

clone size: .
J gene: TRBJ2-1
V gene: TRBV6-5
D gene: TRBD1
CDR3 protein: CASSYDRGRGEQFF
CDR3 DNA: TGTGCCAGCAGTTACGACAGGGGGAGAGGTGAGCAGTTCTTC

clone size: .
J gene: TRBJ2-1
V gene: TRBV5-1
D gene: TRBD2
CDR3 protein: CASSPNLRTSSFHEQFF
CDR3 DNA: TGCGCCAGCAGCCCTAATCTGAGGACTAGCAGTTTCCATGAGCAGTTCTTC

clone size: .
J gene: TRBJ2-5
V gene: TRBV9
D gene: .
CDR3 protein: CASSVATGQETQYF
CDR3 DNA: TGTGCCAGCAGCGTAGCGACAGGTCAAGAGACCCAGTACTTC

clone size: .
J gene: TRBJ2-1
V gene: TRBV28
D gene: .
CDR3 protein: CASSRNPWRGPFNNEQFF
CDR3 DNA: TGTGCCAGCAGCCGTAACCCTTGGCGGGGGCCTTTCAACAATGAGCAGTTCTTC

clone size: .
J gene: TRBJ1-2
V gene: TRBV27
D gene: .
CDR3 protein: CASSREQGNNYGYTF
CDR3 DNA: TGTGCCAGCAGTCGGGAACAGGGAAATAACTATGGCTACACCTTC

clone size: .
J gene: TRBJ2-1
V gene: TRBV27
D gene: TRBD2
CDR3 protein: CASIPWRAGVRNEQFF
CDR3 DNA: TGTGCCAGCATCCCTTGGAGAGCGGGAGTACGTAATGAGCAGTTCTTC

clone size: .
J gene: TRBJ2-7
V gene: TRBV10-3
D gene: .
CDR3 protein: CAISESQTGLSSYEQYF
CDR3 DNA: TGTGCCATCAGTGAGTCCCAGACAGGTCTAAGCTCCTACGAGCAGTACTTC

clone size: .
J gene: TRBJ1-5
V gene: TRBV6-5
D gene: .
CDR3 protein: CATAGASNQPQHF
CDR3 DNA: TGTGCCACCGCCGGAGCCAGCAATCAGCCCCAGCATTTT

clone size: .
J gene: TRBJ2-5
V gene: TRBV7-9
D gene: .
CDR3 protein: CASSLAREKETQYF
CDR3 DNA: TGTGCCAGCAGCTTAGCGCGTGAAAAAGAGACCCAGTACTTC

clone size: .
J gene: TRBJ1-1
V gene: TRBV27
D gene: .
CDR3 protein: CASSLWGVGFMNTEAFF
CDR3 DNA: TGTGCCAGCAGTTTATGGGGGGTCGGATTTATGAACACTGAAGCTTTCTTT

clone size: .
J gene: TRBJ1-3
V gene: TRBV6-6
D gene: .
CDR3 protein: CASSYKGNLGNTIYF
CDR3 DNA: TGTGCCAGCAGTTACAAGGGGAATCTAGGAAACACCATATATTTT

clone size: .
J gene: TRBJ2-3
V gene: TRBV5-1
D gene: TRBD2
CDR3 protein: CASRLSGSSADTQYF
CDR3 DNA: TGCGCCAGCAGACTTAGCGGGAGTAGCGCAGATACGCAGTATTTT

clone size: .
J gene: TRBJ1-1
V gene: TRBV27
D gene: TRBD1
CDR3 protein: CASSFVTGGTNTEAFF
CDR3 DNA: TGTGCCAGCAGTTTTGTGACAGGGGGCACGAACACTGAAGCTTTCTTT

clone size: few
J gene: TRBJ1-3
V gene: TRBV28
D gene: .
CDR3 protein: CASHETRGFMGNTIYF
CDR3 DNA: TGTGCCAGCCACGAGACCCGCGGGTTTATGGGAAACACCATATATTTT

clone size: once
J gene: TRBJ2-5
V gene: TRBV5-1
D gene: .
CDR3 protein: CASSLSDSKETQYF
CDR3 DNA: TGCGCCAGCAGCTTAAGTGACAGTAAAGAGACCCAGTACTTC

clone size: .
J gene: TRBJ2-1
V gene: TRBV12-3/TRBV12-4
D gene: .
CDR3 protein: CASSFSGGSVVFF
CDR3 DNA: TGTGCCAGCAGTTTTTCAGGTGGTAGCGTCGTCTTCTTC

clone size: .
J gene: TRBJ2-1
V gene: TRBV19
D gene: TRBD2
CDR3 protein: CASSTFRTSGRASPQFF
CDR3 DNA: TGTGCCAGTAGTACCTTTCGGACTAGCGGGAGGGCCAGTCCGCAGTTCTTC